A selection of T cell receptor beta chains follows, all from one sample in a study of monozygotic twins with inflammatory bowel disease. For each CDR3 protein, TCRdb gives one entry from its re-call of the 5' RACE reads, without DNA. The sample holds fewer than 550,000 distinct CDR3 sequences. The sample comprised blood. Every receptor here comes from a human donor with ulcerative colitis or Crohn's disease, or a healthy co-twin of an affected twin (not recorded which). CDR3s include the opening cysteine and the closing phenylalanine or tryptophan.

j_call v_call cdr3_aa
TRBJ2-5 TRBV7-8 CASSLALGSETQYF
TRBJ1-1 TRBV3-1 CASSQRTGGVMNTEAFF
TRBJ1-5 TRBV12-3/TRBV12-4 CASSLQAGNQPQHF
TRBJ1-1 TRBV20-1 CSASDIRKNTEAFF
TRBJ2-1 TRBV5-1 CASSFGGANVWNEQFF
TRBJ2-1 TRBV5-5 CASSSHGGANEQFF
TRBJ1-2 TRBV5-4 CASSLEGQLVYDYTF
TRBJ1-2 TRBV10-1 CASTDRPHISYTF
TRBJ2-5 TRBV13 CASSLTLRSGGEQETQYF
TRBJ2-3 TRBV29-1 CSVVGLAGEIDTQYF
TRBJ2-7 TRBV6-1 CASSESTVGRAGQYF
TRBJ2-5 TRBV20-1 CSARGPAGGQETQYF
TRBJ2-2 TRBV9 CASVGNTGELFF
TRBJ1-2 TRBV7-9 CASSLGQGGSGYTF
TRBJ2-2 TRBV10-3 CAISQGSAGELFF
TRBJ1-1 TRBV7-6 CASSLRAGQGNTEAFF
TRBJ1-1 TRBV3-1 CASSQSGTEAFF
TRBJ1-5 TRBV5-1 CASSLGLTDSNQPQHF
TRBJ1-2 TRBV2 CASSEDHYGYTF
TRBJ1-3 TRBV12-3/TRBV12-4 CASSNWAGSNTIYF
TRBJ1-5 TRBV6-1 CASSDWPGSNQPQHF
TRBJ2-7 TRBV11-2 CASSFPKDEQCF
TRBJ1-2 TRBV13 CASSLEGVANYGYTF
TRBJ1-2 TRBV5-1 CASSLDISNYGYTF
TRBJ1-1 TRBV20-1 CSASLLGRLNTEAFF
TRBJ2-5 TRBV27 CASSSGLAGDETQYF
TRBJ2-1 TRBV11-2 CASSTTGTSRYNEQFF
TRBJ2-5 TRBV5-1 CASSLADRGYQETQYF
TRBJ1-2 TRBV20-1 CSALSKTNYGYTF
TRBJ1-2 TRBV7-2 CASSLAARGRIGYGYTF
TRBJ2-1 TRBV29-1 CSGGFEGYNEQFF
TRBJ2-4 TRBV30 CAWGTKNIQYF
TRBJ2-5 TRBV7-2 CASSLNSGGSKETQYF
TRBJ2-5 TRBV10-2 CASSESGTGEETQYF
TRBJ2-1 TRBV7-9 CASSLTSGGYNEQFF
TRBJ1-2 TRBV7-2 CASSQSRDYGYTF
TRBJ1-1 TRBV6-2/TRBV6-3 CASSYYPGWNTEAFF
TRBJ2-1 TRBV15 CATSRLTSYNEQFF
TRBJ2-5 TRBV10-2 CASLLAGGETQYF
TRBJ2-5 TRBV4-2 CASSNRGTGETQYF
TRBJ1-4 TRBV29-1 CSAMGTAALATNEKLFF
TRBJ2-5 TRBV7-2 CASSPNPLGGGETQYF